This T cell receptor beta chain emerged from a study of read filtering for tumor transcriptome and immune sequencing. Overall study context: Whole-transcriptome libraries were prepared after DNase treatment.

This clonotype was seen many times. Its antigen is unknown. From approximately 400 ng of RNA, a library with molecular barcoded alpha/delta and beta/gamma adaptors was made. From the reads, TCRdb called clonotypes with MiXCR, one entry per CDR3 protein. The sample consists of over 55,000 distinct CDR3 sequences, 11% to 15% of them appearing once. Germline trimming cut 6 bases from V and 3 bases from J; bases unmatched to any gene: 7. This CDR3 comprises 14 residues. Germline V gene data show CDR1 as SQVTM and CDR2 as ANQGSEA. Regarding the study as a whole: Compared with RNA-seq, IR-seq gave much higher clonotype depth and reliability. The sorted CD138-negative fraction was a mixed bone marrow immune population, not purified T cells.

The sequence was obtained from a donor at least 40 years old with multiple myeloma. Sequences were obtained from a population of CD138-negative cells sorted from bone marrow. The rearrangement joins TRBV29-1 to TRBJ2-7, with 11 bases that match TRBD2. The CDR3 reads CSVVGLAGSYEQYF. In DNA, the CDR3 is TGCAGCGTAGTCGGACTAGCGGGCAGCTACGAGCAGTACTTC.